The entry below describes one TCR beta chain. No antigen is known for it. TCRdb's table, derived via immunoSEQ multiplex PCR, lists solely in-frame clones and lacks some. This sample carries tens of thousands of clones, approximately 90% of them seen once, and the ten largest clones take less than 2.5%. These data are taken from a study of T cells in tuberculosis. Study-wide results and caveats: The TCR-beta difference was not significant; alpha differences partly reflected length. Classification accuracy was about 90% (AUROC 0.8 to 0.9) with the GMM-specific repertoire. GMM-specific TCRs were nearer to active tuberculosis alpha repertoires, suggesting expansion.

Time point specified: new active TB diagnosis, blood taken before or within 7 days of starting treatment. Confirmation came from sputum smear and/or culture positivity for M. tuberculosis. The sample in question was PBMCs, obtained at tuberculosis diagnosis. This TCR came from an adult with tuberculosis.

The CDR3, as DNA: TGCGCCAGCGCCTTAGCATCCGACACCGGGGAGCTGTTTTTT. Its protein product is CASALASDTGELFF. The chain couples TRBV5-1 to TRBJ2-2; no definite D call. The CDR3 has 14 residues. V was shortened by 7 bases and J by 3 bases, with 13 bases between the two germline ends. The germline V gene encodes CDR1 SGHRS and CDR2 YFSETQ.